The 10 T cell receptor beta chains below come from one sample, sequenced in a study of blood T cell repertoires in COVID-19. The data were produced by immunoSEQ multiplex PCR, yet TCRdb's version contains in-frame clones alone and is incomplete. Of some 300,000 clones listed, just under 90% are singletons. Sequencing was done on a sample of PBMCs or T cells enriched from blood (not recorded which). Source of these receptors: a woman aged 50 to 60 who had been exposed to COVID-19.

V usage is TRBV7-9 and J usage is TRBJ2-1, with 11 bases aligning to TRBD2. V trimming: 6 bases; J trimming: 10 bases; junction bases outside the gene matches: 11. Germline V CDR1 and CDR2: SEHNR, FQNEAQ (reference sequence). This CDR3 has 15 residues. CDR3 DNA: TGTGCCAGCAGAGAAACTAGCGGGGGTTCCGACGAGCAGTTCTTC. Its translation: CASRETSGGSDEQFF.

This clone was seen a single time. J is TRBJ2-3 and V is TRBV27, with D perhaps matching TRBD2 (7 bases). CDR3 length: 16 amino acids. Trimming shortened V by 2 bases and J by 4 bases, and 16 bases separated the two germline ends. Germline V CDR1 and CDR2: MNHEY, SMNVEV (reference sequence). CDR3 sequence: CASSLGAGAPADTQYF. CDR3 DNA sequence: TGTGCCAGCAGTTTAGGGGCGGGGGCGCCCGCAGATACGCAGTATTTT.

V usage is TRBV3-1 (or the pseudogene TRBV3-2) and J usage is TRBJ2-3; 8 positions match TRBD2. The length of the CDR3 is 14 residues. Trimming at V came to 8 bases and at J to 8 bases, leaving 12 bases not matched to a gene. Per the germline V gene, CDR1 is LGHDT and CDR2 is YNNKEL (reference sequence). The CDR3 protein is CASRSGGSQGTQYF. CDR3 bases: TGTGCCAGCCGGTCGGGGGGGAGCCAGGGTACGCAGTATTTT.

A few counts support this clone. This chain connects TRBV5-1 to TRBJ1-2, with 8 bases that match TRBD1. The CDR3 runs to 14 residues. Looked up from germline, CDR1 is SGHRS and CDR2 is YFSETQ. The junction had 9 bases not matched to a gene; V was cut back by 3 bases and J by 8 bases. CDR3 nucleotide sequence: TGCGCCAGCAGCTCCGGACAGGGAGTAGGGGGCTACACCTTC. Protein sequence: CASSSGQGVGGYTF.

CDR3 bases: TGTGCCAGCAGCCTACGAACGGAGGCTTTCTTT. Its translation is CASSLRTEAFF. The chain is built from TRBV3-1 (or the pseudogene TRBV3-2) and TRBJ1-1; unclear D gene. Germline CDR1 is LGHDT and CDR2 is YNNKEL (reference sequence). This CDR3 comprises 11 residues. Between the trimmed V and J ends, which lost 4 bases and 11 bases, there was a span of 11 bases.

This clone was picked up one time. The chain combines TRBV19 with TRBJ2-7; TRBD1 is a possible D gene (6 bases). CDR3 size: 13 residues. CDR1 is LNHDA and CDR2 is SQIVND in the germline V gene (reference sequence). V lost 3 bases and J 3 bases, leaving 9 bases between the germline ends. DNA for the CDR3: TGTGCCAGTAGTATTGGACAGAGCTACGAGCAGTACTTC. This gives the protein CASSIGQSYEQYF.

The V and J genes are TRBV30 and TRBJ2-3, with TRBD2 matching 8 bases. CDR1 and CDR2 from the germline V gene are GTSNPN and SVGIG (reference sequence). This CDR3 is 16 amino acids long. V lost 5 bases to trimming and J lost 0 bases; unmatched junction nucleotides: 10. CDR3 region: CAWAGLDLASTDTQYF. For the CDR3, the DNA is TGTGCCTGGGCGGGACTAGACCTTGCTAGCACAGATACGCAGTATTTT.

The DNA of the CDR3 is TGTGCCAGCAGCCAAGCGCCTAGCGGGGACACAGATACGCAGTATTTT. As protein: CASSQAPSGDTDTQYF. The V and J genes are TRBV4-2 and TRBJ2-3, with 9 bases lining up with TRBD2. Germline assignment: CDR1 LGHNA and CDR2 YNFKEQ. This CDR3 region has 16 residues. V shed 1 base and J 2 bases; nucleotides not matched to a gene: 4.

The rearrangement links TRBV2 to TRBJ2-5, with D tentatively TRBD2 (5 bases). The germline V gene encodes CDR1 SNHLY and CDR2 FYNNEI. V lost 2 bases to trimming and J lost 5 bases, with 6 bases between them. The CDR3 is 12 residues long. The CDR3 region is CASSESGETQYF. The CDR3 DNA sequence: TGTGCCAGCAGTGAATCGGGGGAGACCCAGTACTTC.

The genes are TRBV5-6 and TRBJ1-6; D remains unclear. Trimming took 0 bases from V and 4 from J, leaving 11 bases between them. Germline V gives CDR1 SGHDT, CDR2 YYEEEE. The CDR3 is made up of 16 amino acids. CDR3 in DNA: TGTGCCAGCAGCTTGGGGGCAGATCATTATAATTCACCCCTCCACTTT. Its translation is CASSLGADHYNSPLHF.